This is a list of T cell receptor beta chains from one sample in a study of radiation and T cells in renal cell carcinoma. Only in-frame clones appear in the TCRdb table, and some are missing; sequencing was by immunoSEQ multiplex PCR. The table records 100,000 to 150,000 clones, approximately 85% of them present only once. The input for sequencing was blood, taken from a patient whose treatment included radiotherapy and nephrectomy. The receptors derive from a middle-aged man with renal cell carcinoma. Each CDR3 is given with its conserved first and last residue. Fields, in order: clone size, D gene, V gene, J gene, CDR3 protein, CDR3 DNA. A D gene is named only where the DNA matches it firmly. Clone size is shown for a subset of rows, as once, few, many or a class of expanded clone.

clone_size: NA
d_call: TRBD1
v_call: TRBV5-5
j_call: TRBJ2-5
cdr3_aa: CASSATGVETQYF
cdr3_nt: TGTGCCAGCAGCGCAACAGGGGTGGAGACCCAGTACTTC

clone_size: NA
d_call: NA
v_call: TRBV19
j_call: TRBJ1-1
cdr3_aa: CASRGEYAEAFF
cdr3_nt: TGTGCCAGTAGAGGGGAATACGCTGAAGCTTTCTTT

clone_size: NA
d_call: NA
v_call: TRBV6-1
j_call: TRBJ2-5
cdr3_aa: CASRVPTTGTETQYF
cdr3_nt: TGTGCCAGCAGGGTCCCCACTACAGGGACTGAGACCCAGTACTTC

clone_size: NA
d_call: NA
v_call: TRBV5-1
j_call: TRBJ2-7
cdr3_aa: CASALTGAPYEQYF
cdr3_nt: TGCGCCAGCGCCCTGACAGGCGCTCCCTACGAGCAGTACTTC

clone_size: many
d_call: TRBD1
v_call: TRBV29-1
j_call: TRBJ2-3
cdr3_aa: CSVEGTGVTDTQYF
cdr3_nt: TGCAGCGTTGAAGGGACAGGGGTTACAGATACGCAGTATTTT

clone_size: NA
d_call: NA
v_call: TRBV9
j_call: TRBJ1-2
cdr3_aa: CASSPPGGVRYGYTF
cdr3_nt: TGTGCCAGCAGCCCCCCCGGAGGCGTTCGGTATGGCTACACCTTC

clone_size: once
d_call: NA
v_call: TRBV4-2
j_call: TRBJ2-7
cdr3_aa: CASSQGSGRYEQYF
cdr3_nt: TGTGCCAGCAGCCAAGGATCCGGACGTTACGAGCAGTACTTC

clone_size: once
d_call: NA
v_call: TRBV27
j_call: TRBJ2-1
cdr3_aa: CASSLFRGSTYNEQFF
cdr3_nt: TGTGCCAGCAGTTTATTCCGGGGGTCAACCTACAATGAGCAGTTCTTC

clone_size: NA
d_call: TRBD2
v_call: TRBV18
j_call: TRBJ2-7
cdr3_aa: CASSKSGRGEQYF
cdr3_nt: TGTGCCAGCTCAAAGAGCGGGAGGGGAGAGCAGTACTTC

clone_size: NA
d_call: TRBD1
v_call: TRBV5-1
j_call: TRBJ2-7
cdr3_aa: CASSLRDRASSYEQYF
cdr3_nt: TGCGCCAGCAGCTTGAGGGACAGGGCGAGCTCCTACGAGCAGTACTTC

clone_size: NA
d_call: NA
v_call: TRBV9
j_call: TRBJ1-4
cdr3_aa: CASSVAAGNEKLFF
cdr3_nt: TGTGCCAGCAGCGTGGCGGCCGGGAATGAAAAACTGTTTTTT

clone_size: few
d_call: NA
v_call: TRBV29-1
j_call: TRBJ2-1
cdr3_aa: CSVVPGGDEQFF
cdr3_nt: TGCAGCGTTGTTCCCGGCGGGGATGAGCAGTTCTTC

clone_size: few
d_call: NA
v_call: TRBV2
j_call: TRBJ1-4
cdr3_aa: CASIGKDDEKLFF
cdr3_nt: TGTGCCAGCATTGGGAAGGACGATGAAAAACTGTTTTTT

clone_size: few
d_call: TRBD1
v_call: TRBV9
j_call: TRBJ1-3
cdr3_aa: CASSVALGTAASGNTIYF
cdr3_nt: TGTGCCAGCAGCGTAGCACTGGGGACAGCCGCCTCTGGAAACACCATATATTTT

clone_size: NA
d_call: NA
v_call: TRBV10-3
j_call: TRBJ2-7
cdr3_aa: CAISPVRAHLYEQYF
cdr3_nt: TGTGCCATCAGCCCCGTCAGGGCCCACTTGTACGAGCAGTACTTC

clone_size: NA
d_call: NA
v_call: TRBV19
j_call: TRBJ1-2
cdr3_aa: CASSINGPTTAYGYTF
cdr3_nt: TGTGCCAGTAGTATAAACGGGCCAACGACAGCCTATGGCTACACCTTC

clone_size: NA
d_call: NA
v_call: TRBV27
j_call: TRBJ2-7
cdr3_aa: CASSSGTSYEQYF
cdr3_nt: TGTGCCAGCAGTTCCGGGACATCCTACGAGCAGTACTTC

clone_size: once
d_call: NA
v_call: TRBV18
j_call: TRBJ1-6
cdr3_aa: CASSSLAPTPNSPLHF
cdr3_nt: TGTGCCAGCTCATCGCTCGCCCCGACTCCTAATTCACCCCTCCACTTT

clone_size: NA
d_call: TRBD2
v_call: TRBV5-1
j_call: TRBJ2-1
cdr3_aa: CASSLQGLAGSNEQFF
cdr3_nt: TGCGCCAGCAGCTTGCAGGGACTAGCGGGTAGTAATGAGCAGTTCTTC

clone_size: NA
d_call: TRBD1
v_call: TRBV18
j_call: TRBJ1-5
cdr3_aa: CASSQDRAGEPQHF
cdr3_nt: TGTGCCAGCTCACAGGACAGGGCTGGGGAGCCCCAGCATTTT

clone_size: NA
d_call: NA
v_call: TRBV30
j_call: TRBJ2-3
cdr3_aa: CAWNLGLSTDTQYF
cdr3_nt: TGTGCCTGGAATTTGGGCCTCAGCACAGATACGCAGTATTTT

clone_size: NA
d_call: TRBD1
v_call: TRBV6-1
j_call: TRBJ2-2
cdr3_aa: CASSATGQLDTGELFF
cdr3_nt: TGTGCCAGCAGTGCAACGGGACAGCTAGACACCGGGGAGCTGTTTTTT

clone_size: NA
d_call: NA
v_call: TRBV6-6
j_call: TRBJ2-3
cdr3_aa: CASSYPVNRDTQYF
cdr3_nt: TGTGCCAGCAGTTACCCTGTGAATCGGGATACGCAGTATTTT

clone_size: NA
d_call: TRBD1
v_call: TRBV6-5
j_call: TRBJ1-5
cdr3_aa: CASSYSGTGNQPQHF
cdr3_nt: TGTGCCAGCAGTTACTCCGGGACAGGCAATCAGCCCCAGCATTTT

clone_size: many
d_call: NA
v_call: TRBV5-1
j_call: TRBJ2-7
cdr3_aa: CASTYEQYF
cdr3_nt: TGCGCCAGCACATACGAGCAGTACTTC

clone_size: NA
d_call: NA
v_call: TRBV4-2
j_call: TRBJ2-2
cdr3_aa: CASSFRGLDTGELFF
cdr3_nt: TGTGCCAGCAGCTTCCGGGGTCTCGACACCGGGGAGCTGTTTTTT

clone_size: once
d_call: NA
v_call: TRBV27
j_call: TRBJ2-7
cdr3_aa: CASSPAYDDEQYF
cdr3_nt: TGTGCCAGCAGTCCAGCCTACGATGACGAGCAGTACTTC

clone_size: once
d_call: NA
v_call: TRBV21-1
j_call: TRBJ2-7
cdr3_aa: CASIPPGEYPSYEQYF
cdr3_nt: TGTGCCAGCATCCCACCTGGCGAATACCCCTCCTACGAGCAGTACTTC

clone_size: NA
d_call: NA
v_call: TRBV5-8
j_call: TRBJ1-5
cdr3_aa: CASSLGQGDQPQHF
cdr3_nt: TGTGCCAGCAGCTTGGGCCAGGGAGATCAGCCCCAGCATTTT

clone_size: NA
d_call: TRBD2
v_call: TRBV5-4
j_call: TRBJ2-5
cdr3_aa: CASSPPTSGVLGETQYF
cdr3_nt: TGTGCCAGCAGCCCGCCGACTAGCGGGGTACTGGGCGAGACCCAGTACTTC

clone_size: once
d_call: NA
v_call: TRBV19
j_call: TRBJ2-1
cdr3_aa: CASSMVGSSYNEQFF
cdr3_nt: TGTGCCAGTAGTATGGTCGGGAGCTCCTACAATGAGCAGTTCTTC

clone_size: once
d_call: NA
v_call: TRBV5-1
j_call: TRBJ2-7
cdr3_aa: CASSQRSPYEQYF
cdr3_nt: TGCGCCAGCAGCCAACGGTCCCCCTACGAGCAGTACTTC

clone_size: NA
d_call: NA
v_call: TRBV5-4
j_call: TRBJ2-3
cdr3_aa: CASSWGIRGGTQYF
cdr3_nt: TGTGCCAGCAGCTGGGGCATCCGAGGAGGTACGCAGTATTTT

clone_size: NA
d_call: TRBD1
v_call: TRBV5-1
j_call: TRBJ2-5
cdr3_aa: CASSLKGARGETQYF
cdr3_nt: TGCGCCAGCAGCTTGAAGGGGGCACGCGGGGAGACCCAGTACTTC

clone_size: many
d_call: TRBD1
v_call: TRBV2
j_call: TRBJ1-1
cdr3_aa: CASSGQGVEAFF
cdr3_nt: TGTGCCAGCAGTGGACAGGGGGTAGAAGCTTTCTTT

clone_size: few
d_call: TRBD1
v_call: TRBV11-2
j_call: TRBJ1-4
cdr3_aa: CASSLDGTGYYEKLFF
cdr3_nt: TGTGCCAGCAGCTTAGATGGGACAGGGTATTATGAAAAACTGTTTTTT

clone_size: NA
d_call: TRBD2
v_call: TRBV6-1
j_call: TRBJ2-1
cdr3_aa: CASSRTSGSNEQFF
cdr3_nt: TGTGCCAGCAGCCGGACTAGCGGGAGTAATGAGCAGTTCTTC

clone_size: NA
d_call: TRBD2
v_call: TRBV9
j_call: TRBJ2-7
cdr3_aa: CASSGPSGRREEQYF
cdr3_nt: TGTGCCAGCAGCGGCCCTAGCGGGAGACGAGAAGAGCAGTACTTC

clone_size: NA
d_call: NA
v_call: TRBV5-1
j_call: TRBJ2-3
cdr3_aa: CASSPGRPSTDTQYF
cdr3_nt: TGCGCCAGCAGCCCAGGACGGCCTAGCACAGATACGCAGTATTTT

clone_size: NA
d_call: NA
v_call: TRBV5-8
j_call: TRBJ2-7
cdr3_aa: CASSLGVGPYYEQYF
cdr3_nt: TGTGCCAGCAGCTTGGGTGTCGGACCTTACTACGAGCAGTACTTC

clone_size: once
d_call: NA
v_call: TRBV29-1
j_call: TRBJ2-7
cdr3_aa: CSVSQGYEQYF
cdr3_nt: TGCAGCGTTTCCCAGGGGTACGAGCAGTACTTC

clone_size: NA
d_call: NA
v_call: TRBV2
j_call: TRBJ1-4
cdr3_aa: CASSGGFSEKLFF
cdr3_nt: TGTGCCAGCTCGGGGGGATTTAGTGAAAAACTGTTTTTT